These T cell receptor beta chains were read from a single sample in a study of identical twins. From the 5' RACE reads, TCRdb called clonotypes with MiXCR, one entry per CDR3 protein. The profile shows hundreds of thousands of distinct CDR3 sequences, around 6% of them singletons. The specimen sequenced was naive T cells sorted from blood. Source of these receptors: a man between 18 and 29 years old in good health. CDR3s include the opening cysteine and the closing phenylalanine or tryptophan. The order of the fields is V gene, J gene, D gene, clone size, CDR3 protein, CDR3 DNA. D genes are given only for firm matches. The size entry is marked missing in some rows and otherwise reads once, few, many or a size class.

>TRBV5-6|TRBJ2-1|-|many
CASSLGGGITPIF
TGTGCCAGCAGCTTGGGGGGAGGAATAACACCAATCTTC
>TRBV29-1|TRBJ1-5|TRBD1|many
CSVENRQGRHQPQHF
TGCAGCGTTGAGAACCGACAGGGAAGACATCAGCCCCAGCATTTT
>TRBV5-8|TRBJ1-4|TRBD1|few
CASSATGAFEKLFF
TGTGCCAGCAGCGCGACAGGGGCATTCGAAAAACTGTTTTTT
>TRBV27|TRBJ1-3|-|many
CASSADWNSGNTIYF
TGTGCCAGCAGTGCAGACTGGAACTCTGGAAACACCATATATTTT
>TRBV28|TRBJ1-1|TRBD1|-
CASRSTGVDTEAFF
TGTGCCAGCAGAAGCACAGGGGTGGACACTGAAGCTTTCTTT
>TRBV28|TRBJ2-7|TRBD2|many
CASSTIAGLIPHEQYF
TGTGCCAGCAGTACAATAGCGGGCCTAATCCCCCACGAGCAGTACTTC
>TRBV28|TRBJ2-7|-|few
CASSLSQGGTYEQYF
TGTGCCAGCAGTTTGAGCCAGGGGGGGACCTACGAGCAGTACTTC
>TRBV29-1|TRBJ1-1|-|many
CSVAQLDRNTEAFF
TGCAGCGTTGCCCAACTGGACCGGAACACTGAAGCTTTCTTT
>TRBV24-1|TRBJ2-3|-|many
CATSDLQVGTDTQYF
TGTGCCACCAGTGATTTGCAGGTCGGCACAGATACGCAGTATTTT
>TRBV4-2|TRBJ2-1|TRBD1|few
CASSRKGAVVAIYNEQFF
TGTGCCAGCAGCCGCAAGGGGGCCGTAGTCGCCATCTACAATGAGCAGTTCTTC
>TRBV7-2|TRBJ2-1|-|many
CASSLRVLDEQFF
TGTGCCAGCAGCTTGAGGGTTCTCGATGAGCAGTTCTTC
>TRBV4-2|TRBJ2-7|TRBD2|few
CASSQDPAGLAGYYEQYF
TGTGCCAGCAGCCAAGATCCAGCGGGCCTAGCGGGATACTACGAGCAGTACTTC
>TRBV10-3|TRBJ1-5|-|many
CAISDSLDPQHF
TGTGCCATCAGTGACTCCCTGGACCCCCAGCATTTT
>TRBV4-1|TRBJ2-5|-|few
CASSPPSLETQYF
TGCGCCAGCAGCCCGCCTAGCCTTGAGACCCAGTACTTC
>TRBV20-1|TRBJ2-1|-|-
CSARPHLGDGTYEQFF
TGCAGTGCTAGACCGCATCTCGGGGACGGCACCTATGAGCAGTTCTTC
>TRBV12-3/TRBV12-4|TRBJ2-6|-|many
CASSLDSGSGANVLTF
TGTGCCAGCAGTTTAGATTCGGGTTCCGGGGCCAACGTCCTGACTTTC
>TRBV7-3|TRBJ2-7|TRBD2|few
CASSLMAGGPHEQYF
TGTGCCAGCAGCTTAATGGCGGGAGGGCCTCACGAGCAGTACTTC
>TRBV29-1|TRBJ1-1|-|-
CSVEGRQIGAFF
TGCAGCGTTGAAGGGCGGCAGATTGGGGCTTTCTTT
>TRBV11-2|TRBJ2-3|TRBD2|-
CASSLRDRTSGSHLSTDTQYF
TGTGCCAGCAGCCTCCGAGACAGGACTAGCGGGAGTCATCTCAGCACAGATACGCAGTATTTT
>TRBV28|TRBJ2-3|-|many
CASSFGTYTDTQYF
TGTGCCAGCAGTTTTGGGACGTACACAGATACGCAGTATTTT
>TRBV20-1|TRBJ1-4|-|-
CSASGQKNEKLFF
TGCAGTGCTAGTGGGCAGAAGAATGAAAAACTGTTTTTT
>TRBV15|TRBJ2-3|-|many
CATSRPGAAGVRYTQYF
TGTGCCACCAGCAGACCGGGGGCCGCGGGAGTTCGATATACGCAGTATTTT
>TRBV5-1|TRBJ2-3|TRBD2|-
CASSSPGLAGGPDTQYF
TGCGCCAGCAGCTCCCCCGGTCTAGCGGGAGGGCCAGATACGCAGTATTTT
>TRBV3-1|TRBJ2-3|-|few
CASSQNTAVHTDTQYF
TGTGCCAGCAGCCAAAATACAGCGGTCCACACAGATACGCAGTATTTT
>TRBV30|TRBJ2-7|TRBD2|-
CAWSTLGTSIYEQYF
TGTGCCTGGAGTACGCTAGGGACTAGCATTTACGAGCAGTACTTC
>TRBV6-5|TRBJ1-6|-|-
CASSSRTPHNSPLHF
TGTGCCAGCAGTTCCCGGACCCCGCATAATTCACCCCTCCACTTT
>TRBV9|TRBJ2-1|-|-
CASSVVSDEQFF
TGTGCCAGCAGCGTAGTTTCGGATGAGCAGTTCTTC
>TRBV6-5|TRBJ1-5|-|-
CASSYSWANHGPQHF
TGTGCCAGCAGTTACTCGTGGGCGAACCACGGCCCCCAGCATTTT
>TRBV12-3/TRBV12-4|TRBJ2-7|-|many
CASSLKGQTGEQYF
TGTGCCAGCAGTTTAAAGGGACAAACGGGGGAGCAGTACTTC
>TRBV25-1|TRBJ2-1|-|few
CASSAIGGRYNEQFF
TGTGCCAGCAGTGCCATCGGAGGGAGATACAATGAGCAGTTCTTC
>TRBV10-3|TRBJ1-2|-|many
CAISDLAASNGYTF
TGTGCCATCAGTGATTTGGCAGCGAGCAATGGCTACACCTTC
>TRBV18|TRBJ2-7|-|many
CASSPPSGSYEQYF
TGTGCCAGCTCACCACCGTCAGGATCCTACGAGCAGTACTTC
>TRBV27|TRBJ2-1|-|many
CASQPGPSSYNEQFF
TGTGCCAGCCAACCTGGACCTAGCTCCTACAATGAGCAGTTCTTC
>TRBV20-1|TRBJ2-7|-|many
CSALPGRSSYEQYF
TGCAGTGCCTTACCAGGGAGGAGTTCCTACGAGCAGTACTTC
>TRBV12-3/TRBV12-4|TRBJ2-1|-|many
CASVEGILSYNEQFF
TGTGCCAGCGTGGAGGGGATCTTATCCTACAATGAGCAGTTCTTC
>TRBV6-5|TRBJ2-7|-|-
CASSYRGVNEQYF
TGTGCCAGCAGTTACAGGGGGGTAAACGAGCAGTACTTC
>TRBV5-4|TRBJ1-3|-|-
CASSFLGGHPSGNTIYF
TGTGCCAGCAGCTTCCTCGGGGGGCACCCCTCTGGAAACACCATATATTTT
>TRBV7-2|TRBJ2-1|TRBD2|few
CASSLASGRVEQFF
TGTGCCAGCAGCTTAGCTAGCGGGAGGGTTGAGCAGTTCTTC
>TRBV4-1|TRBJ1-4|TRBD1|-
CASRTEQGAYEKLFF
TGCGCCAGCAGAACCGAACAGGGGGCTTATGAAAAACTGTTTTTT
>TRBV12-3/TRBV12-4|TRBJ1-5|-|many
CASSLEVQPQHF
TGTGCCAGCAGTTTAGAGGTCCAGCCCCAGCATTTT
>TRBV5-6|TRBJ1-5|TRBD1|-
CASSLKFRGRFQPQHF
TGTGCCAGCAGCTTGAAGTTCAGGGGGCGCTTTCAGCCCCAGCATTTT
>TRBV5-5|TRBJ2-5|TRBD2|many
CASSPPASGGETQYF
TGTGCCAGCAGCCCCCCGGCTAGCGGGGGAGAGACCCAGTACTTC
>TRBV24-1|TRBJ2-1|-|many
CATEGTRGESVNEQFF
TGTGCCACAGAGGGGACTCGAGGGGAGTCGGTCAATGAGCAGTTCTTC
>TRBV5-1|TRBJ2-3|-|many
CASSPIATPDTQYF
TGCGCCAGCAGCCCTATAGCCACCCCAGATACGCAGTATTTT
>TRBV5-1|TRBJ1-2|TRBD1|-
CASSFRGQDYGYTF
TGCGCCAGCAGCTTCAGGGGGCAGGACTATGGCTACACCTTC
>TRBV20-1|TRBJ1-5|-|-
CSAILLWDSNQPQHF
TGCAGTGCTATACTTCTTTGGGACAGCAATCAGCCCCAGCATTTT
>TRBV23-1|TRBJ2-2|-|once
CASSQFGRPATGELFF
TGCGCCAGCAGTCAATTTGGACGGCCAGCCACCGGGGAGCTGTTTTTT
>TRBV12-3/TRBV12-4|TRBJ2-3|-|many
CASSLWRKAQYF
TGTGCCAGCAGTTTATGGCGAAAGGCGCAGTATTTT
>TRBV20-1|TRBJ2-7|TRBD1|many
CSAPRTGFEQYF
TGCAGTGCTCCCCGGACAGGGTTCGAGCAGTACTTC
>TRBV6-1|TRBJ2-7|TRBD2|many
CASGGGRAGVQGRYEQYF
TGTGCCAGCGGAGGTGGGCGAGCGGGAGTTCAGGGTCGGTACGAGCAGTACTTC
>TRBV5-1|TRBJ2-4|-|many
CASSQGERPKNIQYF
TGCGCCAGCAGCCAGGGAGAGCGACCCAAAAACATTCAGTACTTC
>TRBV10-3|TRBJ2-4|-|many
CAISAGLLGNIQYF
TGTGCCATCAGCGCCGGACTCCTAGGGAACATTCAGTACTTC
>TRBV24-1|TRBJ2-1|-|many
CATSDLGGGDLQTNEQFF
TGTGCCACCAGTGATTTGGGGGGGGGCGACCTCCAAACAAATGAGCAGTTCTTC
>TRBV3-1|TRBJ2-1|-|-
CASSQDGLVEQFF
TGTGCCAGCAGCCAGGACGGTTTGGTCGAGCAGTTCTTC
>TRBV5-1|TRBJ1-4|-|many
CASSLVRGTNEKLFF
TGCGCCAGCAGCTTGGTTCGGGGAACTAATGAAAAACTGTTTTTT